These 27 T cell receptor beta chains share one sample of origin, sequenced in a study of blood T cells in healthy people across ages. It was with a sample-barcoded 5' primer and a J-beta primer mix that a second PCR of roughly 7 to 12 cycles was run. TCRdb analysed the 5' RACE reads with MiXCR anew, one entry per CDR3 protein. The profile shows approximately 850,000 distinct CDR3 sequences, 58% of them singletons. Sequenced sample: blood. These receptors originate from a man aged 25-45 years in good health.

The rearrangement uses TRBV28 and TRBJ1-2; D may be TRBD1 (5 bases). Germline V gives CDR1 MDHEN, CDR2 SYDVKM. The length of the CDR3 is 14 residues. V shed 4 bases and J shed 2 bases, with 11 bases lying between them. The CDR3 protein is CASSYPAGNYGYTF. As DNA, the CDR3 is TGTGCCAGCAGTTACCCGGCAGGGAACTATGGCTACACCTTC.

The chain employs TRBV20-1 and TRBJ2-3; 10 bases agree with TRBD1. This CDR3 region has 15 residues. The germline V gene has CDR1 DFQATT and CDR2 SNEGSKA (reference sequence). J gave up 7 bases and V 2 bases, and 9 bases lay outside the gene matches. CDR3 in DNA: TGCAGTGCTAGACAACGGGACAGGGGTGCGAATACGCAGTATTTT. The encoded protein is CSARQRDRGANTQYF.

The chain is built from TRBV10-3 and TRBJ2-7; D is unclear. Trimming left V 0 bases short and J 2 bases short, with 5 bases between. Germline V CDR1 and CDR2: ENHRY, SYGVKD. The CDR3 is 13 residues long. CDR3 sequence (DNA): TGTGCCATCAGTGAGTCGCCGACCTACGAGCAGTACTTC. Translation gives CAISESPTYEQYF.

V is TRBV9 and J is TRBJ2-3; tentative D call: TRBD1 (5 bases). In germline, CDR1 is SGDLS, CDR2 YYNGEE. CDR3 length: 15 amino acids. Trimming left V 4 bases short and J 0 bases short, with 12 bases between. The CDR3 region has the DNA TGTGCCAGCAGCTCCCAGGGATGGAGCACAGATACGCAGTATTTT. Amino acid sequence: CASSSQGWSTDTQYF.

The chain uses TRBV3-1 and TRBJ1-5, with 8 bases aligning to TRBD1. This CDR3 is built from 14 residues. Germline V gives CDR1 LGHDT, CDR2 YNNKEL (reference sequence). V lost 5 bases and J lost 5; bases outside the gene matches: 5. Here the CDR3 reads CASSSTGADQPQHF. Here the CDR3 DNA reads TGTGCCAGCAGCTCGACAGGGGCGGATCAGCCCCAGCATTTT.

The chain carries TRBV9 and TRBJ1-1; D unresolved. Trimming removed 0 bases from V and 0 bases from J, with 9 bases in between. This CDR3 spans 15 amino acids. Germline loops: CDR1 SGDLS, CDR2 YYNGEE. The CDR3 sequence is CASSVAGNMNTEAFF. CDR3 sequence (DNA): TGTGCCAGCAGCGTAGCTGGAAACATGAACACTGAAGCTTTCTTT.

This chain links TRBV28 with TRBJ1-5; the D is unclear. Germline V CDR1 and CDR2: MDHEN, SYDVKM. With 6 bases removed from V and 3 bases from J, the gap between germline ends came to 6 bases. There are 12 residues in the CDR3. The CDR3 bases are TGTGCCAGCAGGACACCCAATCAGCCCCAGCATTTT. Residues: CASRTPNQPQHF.

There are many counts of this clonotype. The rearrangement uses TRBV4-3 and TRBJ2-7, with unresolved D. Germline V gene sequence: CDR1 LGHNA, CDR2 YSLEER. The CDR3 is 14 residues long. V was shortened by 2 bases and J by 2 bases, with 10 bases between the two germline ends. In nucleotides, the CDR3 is TGCGCCAGCAGCCAACAGGCAGGACCCTACGAGCAGTACTTC. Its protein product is CASSQQAGPYEQYF.

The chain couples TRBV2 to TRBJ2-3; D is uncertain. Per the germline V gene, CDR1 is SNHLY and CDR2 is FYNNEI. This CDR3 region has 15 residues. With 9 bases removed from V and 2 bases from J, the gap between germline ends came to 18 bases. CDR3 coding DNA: TGTGCCAGGAGGCTTAGGGATAGCCTCACAGATACGCAGTATTTT. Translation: CARRLRDSLTDTQYF.

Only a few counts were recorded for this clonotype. For the CDR3, the DNA is TGCAGTGCTCCGCGGACTAGAGGGGAAGAGACCCAGTACTTC. The encoded protein is CSAPRTRGEETQYF. The chain has TRBV20-1 and TRBJ2-5, with 7 bases identical to TRBD2. V dropped 5 bases and J dropped 3; count of bases not matched to a gene: 9. CDR3 size: 14 residues. Germline V gene data show CDR1 as DFQATT and CDR2 as SNEGSKA (reference sequence).

CDR3 sequence: CAISDPGLLQETQFF. CDR3 sequence (DNA): TGTGCCATCAGTGACCCGGGACTACTACAAGAGACCCAGTTCTTC. V usage is TRBV10-3 and J usage is TRBJ2-1, with 7 bases aligning to TRBD2. The CDR3 is made up of 15 amino acids. V lost 3 bases, J lost 13 bases, and 15 bases stayed unmatched. Looked up from germline, CDR1 is ENHRY and CDR2 is SYGVKD.

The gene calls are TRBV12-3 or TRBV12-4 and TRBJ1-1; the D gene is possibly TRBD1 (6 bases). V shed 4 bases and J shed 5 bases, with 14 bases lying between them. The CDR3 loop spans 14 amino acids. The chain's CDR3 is CASSSPGRGTEAFF. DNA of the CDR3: TGTGCCAGCAGTTCTCCGGGCAGGGGAACTGAAGCTTTCTTT.

The CDR3 DNA is TGTGCCAGCAGCTACATTGGCTCCCCGGACGAGCAGTACTTC. Its protein product is CASSYIGSPDEQYF. This rearrangement joins TRBV28 to TRBJ2-7; D is undetermined. Germline V CDR1 and CDR2: MDHEN, SYDVKM. V was shortened by 6 bases and J by 5 bases, with 17 bases between the two germline ends. This CDR3 region has 14 residues.

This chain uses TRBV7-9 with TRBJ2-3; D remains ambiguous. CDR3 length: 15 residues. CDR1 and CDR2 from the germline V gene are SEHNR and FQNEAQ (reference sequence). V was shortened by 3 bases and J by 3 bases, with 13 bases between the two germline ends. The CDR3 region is CASSFGAEGTDTQYF. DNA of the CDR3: TGTGCCAGCAGCTTTGGCGCAGAAGGGACAGATACGCAGTATTTT.

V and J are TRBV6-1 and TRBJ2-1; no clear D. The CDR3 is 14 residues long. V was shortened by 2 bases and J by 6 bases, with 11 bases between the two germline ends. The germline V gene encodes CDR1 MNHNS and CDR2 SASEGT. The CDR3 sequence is CASSESSVVNEQFF. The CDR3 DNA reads TGTGCCAGCAGTGAATCATCGGTGGTCAATGAGCAGTTCTTC.

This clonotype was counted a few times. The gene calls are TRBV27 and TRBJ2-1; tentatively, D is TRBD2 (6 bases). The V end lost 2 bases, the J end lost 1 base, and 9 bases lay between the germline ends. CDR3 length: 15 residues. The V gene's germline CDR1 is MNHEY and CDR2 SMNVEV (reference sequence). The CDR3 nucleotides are TGTGCCAGCAGTTTAACGGGGGATTCCTACAATGAGCAGTTCTTC. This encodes CASSLTGDSYNEQFF.

The DNA of the CDR3 is TGTGCCAGCAGCGACCGACTATCCAAGCAGTACTTC. Its protein product is CASSDRLSKQYF. V gene TRBV14 combines with J gene TRBJ2-7; D possibly corresponds to TRBD2 (5 bases). The V end was cut by 5 bases, the J end by 8 bases, with 13 bases between. Germline CDR1 is SGHDN and CDR2 is FVKESK. This CDR3 spans 12 amino acids.

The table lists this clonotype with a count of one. CDR3 DNA: TGTGCCAGCAGTTTTATACATGAGCAGTTCTTC. Protein sequence: CASSFIHEQFF. The chain combines TRBV12-3 or TRBV12-4 with TRBJ2-1; D remains unclear. V gave up 3 bases and J gave up 8 bases, with 5 bases separating them. This CDR3 spans 11 amino acids.

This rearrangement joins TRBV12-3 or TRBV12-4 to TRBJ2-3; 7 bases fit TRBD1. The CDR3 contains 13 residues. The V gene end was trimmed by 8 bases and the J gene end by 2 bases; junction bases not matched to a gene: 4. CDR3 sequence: CASEQGNTDTQYF. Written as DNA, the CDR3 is TGTGCCAGCGAACAGGGGAACACAGATACGCAGTATTTT.

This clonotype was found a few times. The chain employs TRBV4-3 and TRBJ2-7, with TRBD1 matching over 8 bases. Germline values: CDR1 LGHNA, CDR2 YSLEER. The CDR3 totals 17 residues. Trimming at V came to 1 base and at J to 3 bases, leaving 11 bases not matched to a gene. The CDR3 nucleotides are TGCGCCAGCAGCCAAGGGGGGGTCGCAGGGGGCATCTACGAGCAGTACTTC. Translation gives CASSQGGVAGGIYEQYF.

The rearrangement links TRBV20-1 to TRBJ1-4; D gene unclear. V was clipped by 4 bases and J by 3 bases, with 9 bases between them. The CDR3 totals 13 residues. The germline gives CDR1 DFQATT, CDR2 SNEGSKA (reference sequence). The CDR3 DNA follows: TGCAGTGCTATTGCAGGAGCTAATGAAAAACTGTTTTTT. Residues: CSAIAGANEKLFF.

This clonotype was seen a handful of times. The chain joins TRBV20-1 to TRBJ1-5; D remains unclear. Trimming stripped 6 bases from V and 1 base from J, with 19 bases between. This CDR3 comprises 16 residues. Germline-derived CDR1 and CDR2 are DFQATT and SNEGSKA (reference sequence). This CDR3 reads CSAPKGKGLSNQPQHF. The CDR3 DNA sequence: TGCAGTGCCCCGAAGGGAAAGGGTTTAAGCAATCAGCCCCAGCATTTT.

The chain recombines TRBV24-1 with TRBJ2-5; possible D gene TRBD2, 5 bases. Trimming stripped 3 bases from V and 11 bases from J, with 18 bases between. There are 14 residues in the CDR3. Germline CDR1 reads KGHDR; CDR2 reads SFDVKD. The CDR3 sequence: CATSDPTTRDKQYF. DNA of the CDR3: TGTGCCACCAGTGATCCGACCACTAGAGATAAGCAGTACTTC.

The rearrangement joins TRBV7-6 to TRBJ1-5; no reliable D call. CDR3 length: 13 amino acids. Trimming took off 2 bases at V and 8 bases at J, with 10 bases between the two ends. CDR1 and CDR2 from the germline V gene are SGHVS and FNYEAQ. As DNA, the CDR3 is TGTGCCAGCAGCTTATTAAATGCCGAGCCCCAGCATTTT. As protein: CASSLLNAEPQHF. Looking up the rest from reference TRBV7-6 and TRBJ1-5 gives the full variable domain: GAGVSQSPRYKVTKRGQDVALRCDPISGHVSLYWYRQALGQGPEFLTYFNYEAQQDKSGLPNDRFSAERPEGSISTLTIQRTEQRDSAMYRCASSLLNAEPQHFGDGTRLSIL.

CDR3 DNA sequence: TGCAGTGCCATCAGTACGTCAAATCAGCCCCAGCATTTT. The encoded protein is CSAISTSNQPQHF. The V call is TRBV20-1, the J call TRBJ1-5; no clear D gene. The V end was cut by 6 bases, the J end by 4 bases, with 13 bases between. The CDR3 is 13 residues long. Germline-derived CDR1 and CDR2 are DFQATT and SNEGSKA (reference sequence).

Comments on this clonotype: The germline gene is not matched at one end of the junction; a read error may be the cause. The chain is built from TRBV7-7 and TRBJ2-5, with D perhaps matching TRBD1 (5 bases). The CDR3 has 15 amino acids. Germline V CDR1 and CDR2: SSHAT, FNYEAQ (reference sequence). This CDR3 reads CASSSLIGAQETQYF. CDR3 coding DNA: TGTGCTAGCAGTTCCCTCATAGGGGCCCAAGAGACCCAGTACTTC.

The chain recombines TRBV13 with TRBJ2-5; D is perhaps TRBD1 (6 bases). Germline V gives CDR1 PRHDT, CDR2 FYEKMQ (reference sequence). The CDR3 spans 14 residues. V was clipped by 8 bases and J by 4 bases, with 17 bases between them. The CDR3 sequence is CASLIQGIPETQYF. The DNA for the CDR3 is TGTGCCAGCTTAATCCAGGGGATCCCAGAGACCCAGTACTTC.